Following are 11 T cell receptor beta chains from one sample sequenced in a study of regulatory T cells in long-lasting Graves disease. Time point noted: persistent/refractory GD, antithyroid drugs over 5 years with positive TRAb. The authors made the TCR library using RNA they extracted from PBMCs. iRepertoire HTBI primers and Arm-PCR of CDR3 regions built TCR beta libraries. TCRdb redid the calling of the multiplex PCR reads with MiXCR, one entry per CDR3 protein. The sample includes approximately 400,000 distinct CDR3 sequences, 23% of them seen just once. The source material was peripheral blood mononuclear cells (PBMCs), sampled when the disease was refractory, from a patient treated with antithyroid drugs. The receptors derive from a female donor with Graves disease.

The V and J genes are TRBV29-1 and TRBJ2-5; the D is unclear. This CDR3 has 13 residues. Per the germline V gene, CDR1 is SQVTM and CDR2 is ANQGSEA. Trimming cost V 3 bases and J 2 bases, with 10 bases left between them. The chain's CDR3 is CSVEGQPQETQYF. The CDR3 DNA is TGCAGCGTTGAGGGTCAACCACAAGAGACCCAGTACTTC.

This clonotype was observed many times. The CDR3 DNA reads as TGTGCCAGCAGTGGAGATTTGGACGAGCAGTACTTC. Its protein product is CASSGDLDEQYF. This chain uses TRBV2 with TRBJ2-7, with no clear D. This CDR3 region has 12 residues. CDR1 and CDR2 from the germline V gene are SNHLY and FYNNEI. V lost 4 bases to trimming and J lost 5 bases, with 9 bases between them.

CDR3 sequence: CASSQGEGLREQFF. The DNA of the CDR3 is TGTGCCAGCAGCCAAGGGGAAGGGCTCCGGGAGCAGTTCTTC. The J gene is TRBJ2-1, the V gene TRBV3-1; the D is unclear. The V gene's germline CDR1 is LGHDT and CDR2 YNNKEL (reference sequence). The CDR3 is 14 residues long. V lost 1 base to trimming and J lost 10 bases, with 14 bases between them.

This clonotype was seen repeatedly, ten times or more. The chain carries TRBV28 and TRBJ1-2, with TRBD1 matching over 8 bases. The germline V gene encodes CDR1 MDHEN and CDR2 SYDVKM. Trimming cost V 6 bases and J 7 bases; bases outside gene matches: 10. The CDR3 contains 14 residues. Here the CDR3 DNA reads TGTGCCAGCAGAGACGGACAGGGAATAGGTGGCTACACCTTC. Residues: CASRDGQGIGGYTF.

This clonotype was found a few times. The CDR3 loop is CASSSAGTGTYEQYF. The CDR3 DNA follows: TGTGCCAGCAGTTCGGCCGGGACGGGGACCTACGAGCAGTACTTC. This chain links TRBV6-2 or TRBV6-3 with TRBJ2-7, with D perhaps given as TRBD1 or TRBD2 (5 bases each). CDR1 MNHEY and CDR2 SVGEGT come from the germline V gene. This CDR3 has 15 residues. Trimming took off 4 bases at V and 2 bases at J, with 15 bases between the two ends.

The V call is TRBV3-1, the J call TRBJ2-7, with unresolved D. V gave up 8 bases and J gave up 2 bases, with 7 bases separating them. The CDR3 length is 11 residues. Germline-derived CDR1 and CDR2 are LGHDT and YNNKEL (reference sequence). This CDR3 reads CASGSTYEQYF. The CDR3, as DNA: TGTGCCAGCGGCTCCACCTACGAGCAGTACTTC.

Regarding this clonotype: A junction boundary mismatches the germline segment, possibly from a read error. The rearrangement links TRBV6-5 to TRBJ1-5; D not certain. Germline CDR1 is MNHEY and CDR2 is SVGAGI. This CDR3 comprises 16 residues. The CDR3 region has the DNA TGTGCCAGCAGTTACATGGCAGGAGGTAGCAATCGGCCCCAGCATTTT. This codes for CASSYMAGGSNRPQHF.

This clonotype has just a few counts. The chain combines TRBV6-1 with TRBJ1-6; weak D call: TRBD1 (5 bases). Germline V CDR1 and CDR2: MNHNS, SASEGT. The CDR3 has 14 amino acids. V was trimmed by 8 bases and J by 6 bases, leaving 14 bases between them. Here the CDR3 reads CASSVRGGNSPLHF. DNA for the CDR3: TGTGCCAGCTCTGTGCGCGGGGGTAATTCACCCCTCCACTTT.

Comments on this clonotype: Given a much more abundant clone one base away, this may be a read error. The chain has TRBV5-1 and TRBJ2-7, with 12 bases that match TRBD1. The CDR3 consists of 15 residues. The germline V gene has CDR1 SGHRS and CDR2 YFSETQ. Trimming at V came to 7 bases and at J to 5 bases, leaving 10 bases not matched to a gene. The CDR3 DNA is TGCGCCAGCGGTCGTTCCGGGACAGGGGGCCACGAGCAGTACTTC. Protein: CASGRSGTGGHEQYF.

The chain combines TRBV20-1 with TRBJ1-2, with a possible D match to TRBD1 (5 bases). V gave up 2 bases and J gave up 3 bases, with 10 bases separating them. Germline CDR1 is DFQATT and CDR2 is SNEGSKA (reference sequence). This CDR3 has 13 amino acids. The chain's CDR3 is CSARIGAYYGYTF. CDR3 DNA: TGCAGTGCTAGAATTGGGGCATACTATGGCTACACCTTC.

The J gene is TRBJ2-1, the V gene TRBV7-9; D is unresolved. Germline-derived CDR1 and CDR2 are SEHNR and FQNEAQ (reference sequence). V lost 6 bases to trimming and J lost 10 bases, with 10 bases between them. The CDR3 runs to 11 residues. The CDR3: CASRSVEEQFF. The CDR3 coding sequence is TGTGCCAGCAGGTCGGTAGAGGAGCAGTTCTTC.